Described below is a single T cell receptor beta chain sequence and its context. The sample is drawn from a study of blood T cell repertoires in COVID-19. Study-level information: The samples span acute and convalescent COVID-19 from the United States, Italy and Spain. In each case, the material was cDNA or gDNA derived from T cells, B-cell-depleted T cells, or PBMCs.

Germline trimming cut 5 bases from V and 4 bases from J; bases unmatched to any gene: 8. CDR3 length: 17 amino acids. Germline assignment: CDR1 SEHNR and CDR2 FQNEAQ (reference sequence). Original data processing: Researchers report that nucleated cell counts were estimated from reference gene primer amplification. Sequencing used immunoSEQ multiplex PCR; TCRdb keeps in-frame clones, though not all of them. V and J calls and clone size are copied from that table; D and trimming were computed from the DNA. Among about 270,000 clones listed, 80% to 90% were seen once. The clonotype was recovered from a woman in her 70s with acute or convalescent COVID-19. Material for sequencing was peripheral blood. J is TRBJ2-6 and V is TRBV7-9; 10 positions agree with TRBD1. CDR3 amino acids: CASSLRQGASGANVLTF. The CDR3 DNA sequence: TGTGCCAGCAGCCTTAGACAGGGGGCATCCGGGGCCAACGTCCTGACTTTC.